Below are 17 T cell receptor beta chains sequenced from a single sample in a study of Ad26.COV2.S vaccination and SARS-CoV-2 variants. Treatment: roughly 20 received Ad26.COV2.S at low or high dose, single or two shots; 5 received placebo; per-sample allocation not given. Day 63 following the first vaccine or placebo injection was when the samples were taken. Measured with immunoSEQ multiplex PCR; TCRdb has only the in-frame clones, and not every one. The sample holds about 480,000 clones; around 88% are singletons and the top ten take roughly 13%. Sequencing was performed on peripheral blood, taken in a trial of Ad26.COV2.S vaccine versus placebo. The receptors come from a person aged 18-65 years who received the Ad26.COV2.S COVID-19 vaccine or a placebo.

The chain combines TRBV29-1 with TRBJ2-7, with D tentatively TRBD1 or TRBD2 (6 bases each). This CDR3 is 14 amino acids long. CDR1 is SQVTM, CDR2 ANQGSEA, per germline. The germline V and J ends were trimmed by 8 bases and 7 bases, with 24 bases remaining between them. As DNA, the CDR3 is TGCAGCACGACAGTGGGGGGCCGGGTAGAAGAGCAGTACTTC. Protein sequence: CSTTVGGRVEEQYF.

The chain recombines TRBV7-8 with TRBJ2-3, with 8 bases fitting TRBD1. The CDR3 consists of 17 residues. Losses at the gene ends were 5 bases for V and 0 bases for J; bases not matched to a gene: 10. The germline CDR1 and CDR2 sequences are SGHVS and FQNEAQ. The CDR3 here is CASSPRWQGASTDTQYF. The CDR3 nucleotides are TGTGCCAGCAGCCCCCGATGGCAGGGGGCGAGCACAGATACGCAGTATTTT. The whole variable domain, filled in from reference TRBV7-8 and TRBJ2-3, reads GAGVSQSPRYKVAKRGQDVALRCDPISGHVSLFWYQQALGQGPEFLTYFQNEAQLDKSGLPSDRFFAERPEGSVSTLKIQRTQQEDSAVYLCASSPRWQGASTDTQYFGPGTRLTVL.

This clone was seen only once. In nucleotides, the CDR3 is TGTGCCAGCCAAACGGTGACGGAGAACATTCAGTACTTC. This sequence encodes CASQTVTENIQYF. The gene calls are TRBV6-5 and TRBJ2-4; the D is unclear. V lost 8 bases to trimming and J lost 7 bases, with 15 bases between them. Germline CDR1 and CDR2: MNHEY and SVGAGI. This CDR3 has 13 amino acids.

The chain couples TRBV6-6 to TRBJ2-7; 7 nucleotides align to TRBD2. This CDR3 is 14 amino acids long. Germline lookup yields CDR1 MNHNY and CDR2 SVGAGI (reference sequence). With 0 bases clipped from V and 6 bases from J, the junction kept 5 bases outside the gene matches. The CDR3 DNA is TGTGCCAGCAGTTACTCGAGCGGGAAGGGCGAGCAGTACTTC. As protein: CASSYSSGKGEQYF.

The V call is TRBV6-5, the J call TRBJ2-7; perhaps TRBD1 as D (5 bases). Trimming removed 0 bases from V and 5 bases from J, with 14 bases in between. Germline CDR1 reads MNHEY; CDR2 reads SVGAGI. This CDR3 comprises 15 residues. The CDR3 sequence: CASSYSGSRADEQYF. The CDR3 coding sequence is TGTGCCAGCAGTTACTCAGGCTCCAGGGCCGACGAGCAGTACTTC.

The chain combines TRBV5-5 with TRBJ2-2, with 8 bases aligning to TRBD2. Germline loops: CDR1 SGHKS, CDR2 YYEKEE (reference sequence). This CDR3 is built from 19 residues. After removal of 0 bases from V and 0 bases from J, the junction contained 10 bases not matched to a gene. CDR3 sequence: CASSLVPGLVTTNTGELFF. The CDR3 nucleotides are TGTGCCAGCAGCTTGGTTCCGGGACTAGTCACGACGAACACCGGGGAGCTGTTTTTT. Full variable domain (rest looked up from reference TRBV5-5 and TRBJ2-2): DAGVTQSPTHLIKTRGQQVTLRCSPISGHKSVSWYQQVLGQGPQFIFQYYEKEERGRGNFPDRFSARQFPNYSSELNVNALLLGDSALYLCASSLVPGLVTTNTGELFFGEGSRLTVL.

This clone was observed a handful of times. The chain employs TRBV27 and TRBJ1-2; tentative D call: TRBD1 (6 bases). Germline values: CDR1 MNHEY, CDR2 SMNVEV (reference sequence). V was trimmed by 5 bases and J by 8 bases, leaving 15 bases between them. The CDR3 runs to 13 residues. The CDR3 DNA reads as TGTGCCAGCAGTCCAGGTCAGGGGCTCGGCTACACCTTC. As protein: CASSPGQGLGYTF.

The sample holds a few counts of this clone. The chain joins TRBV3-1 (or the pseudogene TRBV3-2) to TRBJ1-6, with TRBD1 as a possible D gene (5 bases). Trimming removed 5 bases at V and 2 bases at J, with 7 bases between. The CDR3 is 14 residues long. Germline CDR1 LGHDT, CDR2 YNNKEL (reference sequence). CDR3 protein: CASSIGAYNSPLHF. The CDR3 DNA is TGTGCCAGCAGCATAGGGGCCTATAATTCACCCCTCCACTTT.

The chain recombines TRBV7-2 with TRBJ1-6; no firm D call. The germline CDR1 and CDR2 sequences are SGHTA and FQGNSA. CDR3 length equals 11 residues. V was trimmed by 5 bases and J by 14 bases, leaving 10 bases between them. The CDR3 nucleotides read TGTGCCAGCAGCCTCACAGCGTCCCTCCACTTT. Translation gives CASSLTASLHF.

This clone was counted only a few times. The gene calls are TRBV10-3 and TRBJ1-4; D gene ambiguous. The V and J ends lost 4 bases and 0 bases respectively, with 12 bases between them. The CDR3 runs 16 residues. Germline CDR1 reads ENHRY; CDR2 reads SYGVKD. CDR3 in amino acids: CAISGSVGATNEKLFF. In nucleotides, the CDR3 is TGTGCCATCAGTGGGTCAGTTGGGGCAACTAATGAAAAACTGTTTTTT.

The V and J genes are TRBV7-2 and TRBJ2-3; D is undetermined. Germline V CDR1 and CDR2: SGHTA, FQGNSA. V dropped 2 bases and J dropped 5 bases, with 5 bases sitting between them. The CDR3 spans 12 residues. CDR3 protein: CASSLKGDTQYF. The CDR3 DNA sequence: TGTGCCAGCAGCTTAAAGGGAGATACGCAGTATTTT.

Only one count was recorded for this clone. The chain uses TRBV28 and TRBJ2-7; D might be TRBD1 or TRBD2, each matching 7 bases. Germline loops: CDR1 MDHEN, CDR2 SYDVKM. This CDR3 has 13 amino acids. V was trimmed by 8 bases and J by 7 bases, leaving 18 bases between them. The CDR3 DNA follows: TGTGCCAGCCTCAGGGGGGAGGGGAGAGAGCAGTACTTC. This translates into CASLRGEGREQYF.

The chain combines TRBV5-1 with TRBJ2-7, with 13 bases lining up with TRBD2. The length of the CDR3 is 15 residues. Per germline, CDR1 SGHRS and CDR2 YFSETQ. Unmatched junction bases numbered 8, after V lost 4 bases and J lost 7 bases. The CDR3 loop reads CASSPGLAGLLEQYF. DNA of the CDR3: TGCGCCAGCAGCCCGGGACTAGCGGGACTCTTGGAGCAGTACTTC. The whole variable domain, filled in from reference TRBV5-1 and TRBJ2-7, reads KAGVTQTPRYLIKTRGQQVTLSCSPISGHRSVSWYQQTPGQGLQFLFEYFSETQRNKGNFPGRFSGRQFSNSRSEMNVSTLELGDSALYLCASSPGLAGLLEQYFGPGTRLTVT.

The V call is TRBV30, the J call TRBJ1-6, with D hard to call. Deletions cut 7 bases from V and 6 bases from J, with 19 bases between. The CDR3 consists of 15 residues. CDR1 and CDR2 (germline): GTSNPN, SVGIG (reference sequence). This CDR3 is CASGEGAVSNSPLHF. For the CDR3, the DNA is TGTGCCTCCGGGGAGGGCGCGGTCAGTAATTCACCCCTCCACTTT.

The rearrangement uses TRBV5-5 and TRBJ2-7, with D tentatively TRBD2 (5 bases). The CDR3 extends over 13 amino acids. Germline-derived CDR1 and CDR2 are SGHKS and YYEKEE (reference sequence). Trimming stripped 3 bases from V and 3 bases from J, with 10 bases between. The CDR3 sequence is CASSSTMDYEQYF. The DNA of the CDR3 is TGTGCCAGCAGCTCGACTATGGACTACGAGCAGTACTTC. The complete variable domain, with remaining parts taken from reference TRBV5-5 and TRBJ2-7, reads DAGVTQSPTHLIKTRGQQVTLRCSPISGHKSVSWYQQVLGQGPQFIFQYYEKEERGRGNFPDRFSARQFPNYSSELNVNALLLGDSALYLCASSSTMDYEQYFGPGTRLTVT.

CDR3 DNA: TGCAGTGCTAGTGCGCCGAGAGGTCAAAGCTCCTACAATGAGCAGTTCTTC. It specifies CSASAPRGQSSYNEQFF. The chain is built from TRBV20-1 and TRBJ2-1; the D is unclear. Germline V lookup: CDR1 DFQATT, CDR2 SNEGSKA (reference sequence). The CDR3 runs to 17 residues. Trimming left V 3 bases short and J 0 bases short, with 18 bases between.

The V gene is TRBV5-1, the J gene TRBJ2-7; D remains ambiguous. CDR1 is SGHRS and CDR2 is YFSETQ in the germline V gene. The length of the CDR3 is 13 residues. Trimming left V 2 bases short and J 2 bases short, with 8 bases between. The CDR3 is CASSLDTPYEQYF. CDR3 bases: TGCGCCAGCAGCTTAGACACGCCCTACGAGCAGTACTTC.